This entry is about one T cell receptor beta chain. Its antigen is not known. While unrecorded immune exposures were likely, the donors were nominally healthy when sampled. Trimming stripped 5 bases from V and 3 bases from J, with 14 bases between. Germline CDR1 is LNHDA and CDR2 is SQIVND (reference sequence). The CDR3 is made up of 14 amino acids. These data come from a study of cytomegalovirus exposure and HLA in healthy donors. Study-wide results and caveats: Across HLA loci, a later analysis found differing TCR association rates, with DRB1 most and HLA-C fewest.

PCR amplification relied on 60 Vbeta primers (plus 13 Jbeta primers). Only in-frame clones appear in the TCRdb table, and some are missing; sequencing was by immunoSEQ multiplex PCR. The sample has 80,000 to 130,000 clones; over 60% are singletons. Sequencing was done on a sample of PBMCs. The V gene is TRBV19, the J gene TRBJ2-7, with D possibly matching TRBD1 (6 bases). The receptor's source is a female donor in good health and CMV-seropositive. Written as DNA, the CDR3 is TGTGCCAGTAGTGCAGACAGGTTAGGCTACGAGCAGTACTTC. Translated: CASSADRLGYEQYF. Together with reference TRBV19 and TRBJ2-7, the CDR3 gives the full variable domain: DGGITQSPKYLFRKEGQNVTLSCEQNLNHDAMYWYRQDPGQGLRLIYYSQIVNDFQKGDIAEGYSVSREKKESFPLTVTSAQKNPTAFYLCASSADRLGYEQYFGPGTRLTVT.